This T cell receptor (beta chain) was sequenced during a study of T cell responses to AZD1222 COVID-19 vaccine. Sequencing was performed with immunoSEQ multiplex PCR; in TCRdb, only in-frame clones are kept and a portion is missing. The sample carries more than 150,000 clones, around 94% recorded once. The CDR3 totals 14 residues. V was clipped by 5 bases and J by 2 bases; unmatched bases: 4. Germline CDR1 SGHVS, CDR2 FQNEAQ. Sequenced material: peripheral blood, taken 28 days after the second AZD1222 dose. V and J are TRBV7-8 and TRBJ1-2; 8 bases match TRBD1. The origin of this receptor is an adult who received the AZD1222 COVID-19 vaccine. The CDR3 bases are TGTGCCAGCAGCCCTCGGACAGGGAACTATGGCTACACCTTC. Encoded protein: CASSPRTGNYGYTF.